This T cell receptor beta chain emerged from a study of long-term antiretroviral therapy in people with HIV. General study results and limits: Post-treatment diversity went higher with ART but stayed below transplant donor controls.

For this clone: The antigen is not known.

HIV-positive participants were all treated in the United States. Germline values: CDR1 KGHSH, CDR2 LQKENI. The CDR3 totals 16 residues. The V gene lost 3 bases and the J gene lost 4 bases, with 15 bases spanning the gap. Sequencing relied on immunoSEQ assay v3.0, run at survey level. Assay: immunoSEQ multiplex PCR; the TCRdb copy retains only in-frame clones and omits some. This sample yields about 21,000 clones, of which more than 75% are seen a single time; roughly 3.6% belongs to the top ten. V is TRBV18 and J is TRBJ1-4; D might be TRBD1 (5 bases). The source is a man aged 55 to 69 with HIV. This specimen consisted of unsorted PBMCs, obtained 2.3 years after starting antiretroviral therapy. This chain's CDR3 is CASSPPGLGLNEKLFF. Written as DNA, the CDR3 is TGTGCCAGCTCACCCCCTGGATTGGGGCTTAATGAAAAACTGTTTTTT.